The next 27 T cell receptor beta chains were all read from a single sample in a study of human T cells and chemical hapten exposure. Time point reported: patch test 1, 2 weeks after DPC sensitization. Treatment here: therapeutic diphenylcyclopropenone sensitization with weekly scalp DPC. TCRdb reanalysed the RACE reads using MiXCR and keeps one entry per CDR3 protein. The data hold some 81,000 distinct CDR3 sequences, with approximately 8% observed a single time. The specimen was whole blood, collected in connection with sensitization to the hapten diphenylcyclopropenone (DPC). Receptor source: a woman aged 25-40 years with alopecia areata. Some clones in this sample may be carry-over from other donors' samples.

This clonotype has at least ten counts. The V gene is TRBV20-1, the J gene TRBJ1-2; D is unresolved. The germline CDR1 and CDR2 sequences are DFQATT and SNEGSKA (reference sequence). V lost 2 bases and J 3 bases, leaving 13 bases between the germline ends. The CDR3 runs 14 residues. The CDR3 spells CSARPPTNYYGYTF. The CDR3 nucleotides are TGCAGTGCTAGACCTCCGACGAACTACTATGGCTACACCTTC.

The J gene is TRBJ2-7, the V gene TRBV12-3 or TRBV12-4, with no clear D. The CDR3 runs 12 residues. V gave up 3 bases and J gave up 2 bases, with 5 bases separating them. The CDR3: CASSFRPYEQYF. The CDR3 nucleotides are TGTGCCAGCAGTTTCCGGCCCTACGAGCAGTACTTC.

This clonotype was observed at least ten times. This chain joins TRBV19 and TRBJ2-3; D may match TRBD1 or TRBD2 (5 bases each). CDR3 length: 16 residues. From germline, CDR1 is LNHDA and CDR2 SQIVND (reference sequence). The V gene lost 6 bases and the J gene lost 6 bases, with 22 bases spanning the gap. The CDR3 spells CASSPPGPQRTDTQYF. CDR3 in DNA: TGTGCCAGTAGCCCCCCGGGGCCTCAGAGGACGGATACGCAGTATTTT. Filled out from reference TRBV19 and TRBJ2-3, the complete variable domain reads DGGITQSPKYLFRKEGQNVTLSCEQNLNHDAMYWYRQDPGQGLRLIYYSQIVNDFQKGDIAEGYSVSREKKESFPLTVTSAQKNPTAFYLCASSPPGPQRTDTQYFGPGTRLTVL.

There are a few counts of this clonotype. The chain links TRBV20-1 to TRBJ2-3; 8 nucleotides match TRBD2. The germline gives CDR1 DFQATT, CDR2 SNEGSKA (reference sequence). V was clipped by 8 bases and J by 4 bases; unmatched bases: 14. The CDR3 sequence is 15 residues long. The CDR3 DNA reads as TGCAGTCCGCTCTCTGGGGCGGGGGGAGCAGATACGCAGTATTTT. It is translated as CSPLSGAGGADTQYF.

Ten or more counts support this clonotype. The chain employs TRBV12-3 or TRBV12-4 and TRBJ2-7; 8 bases match TRBD2. The CDR3 extends over 14 amino acids. V was pared by 6 bases and J by 3 bases, with 7 bases of the junction left unmatched. CDR3 sequence: CASSHSGVLYEQYF. DNA for the CDR3: TGTGCCAGCAGCCATAGCGGGGTGCTCTACGAGCAGTACTTC.

This clonotype was recorded at least ten times. The chain is built from TRBV18 and TRBJ2-3, with D unresolved. The CDR3 is 16 residues long. With 0 bases removed from V and 6 bases from J, the gap between germline ends came to 16 bases. CDR1 and CDR2 from the germline V gene are KGHSH and LQKENI. The DNA of the CDR3 is TGTGCCAGCTCACCACCTAACTCAGTTTACAAGGATACGCAGTATTTT. Its protein product is CASSPPNSVYKDTQYF. Using reference TRBV18 and TRBJ2-3 for the parts outside the CDR3, the full variable domain is NAGVMQNPRHLVRRRGQEARLRCSPMKGHSHVYWYRQLPEEGLKFMVYLQKENIIDESGMPKERFSAEFPKEGPSILRIQQVVRGDSAAYFCASSPPNSVYKDTQYFGPGTRLTVL.

This clonotype was recorded many times. The chain links TRBV6-1 to TRBJ2-3; 7 positions match TRBD1. The CDR3 length is 13 residues. Trimming at V came to 9 bases and at J to 0 bases, leaving 3 bases not matched to a gene. Germline lookup yields CDR1 MNHNS and CDR2 SASEGT. CDR3 residues: CASRQGSTDTQYF. In DNA form, the CDR3 reads TGTGCCAGTCGACAGGGAAGCACAGATACGCAGTATTTT.

J is TRBJ1-1 and V is TRBV2; the D gene is possibly TRBD1 (6 bases). Germline values: CDR1 SNHLY, CDR2 FYNNEI. The CDR3 has 18 residues. Trimming cost V 4 bases and J 1 base, with 22 bases left between them. This chain's CDR3 is CASSAYPFPRTENTEAFF. In nucleotides, the CDR3 is TGTGCCAGCAGTGCATATCCCTTCCCGAGGACAGAGAACACTGAAGCTTTCTTT.

This rearrangement joins TRBV5-1 to TRBJ1-6; D gene uncertain. The CDR3 is made up of 15 amino acids. The V gene's germline CDR1 is SGHRS and CDR2 YFSETQ. Trimming took 4 bases from V and 6 from J, leaving 14 bases between them. In nucleotides, the CDR3 is TGCGCCAGCAGCGGGGATCCGGGTTTTAATTCACCCCTCCACTTT. Translated: CASSGDPGFNSPLHF.

Ten or more counts support this clonotype. The V and J genes are TRBV30 and TRBJ2-7, with a tentative D call TRBD1 (5 bases). Between the trimmed V and J ends, which lost 0 bases and 3 bases, there was a span of 12 bases. Germline CDR1 and CDR2: GTSNPN and SVGIG (reference sequence). CDR3 length equals 14 residues. CDR3 DNA: TGTGCCTGGAGTGTACGGGTAGGGGACTACGAGCAGTACTTC. It specifies CAWSVRVGDYEQYF. Full variable domain (outside the CDR3, taken from reference TRBV30 and TRBJ2-7): SQTIHQWPATLVQPVGSPLSLECTVEGTSNPNLYWYRQAAGRGLQLLFYSVGIGQISSEVPQNLSASRPQDRQFILSSKKLLLSDSGFYLCAWSVRVGDYEQYFGPGTRLTVT.

This CDR3 is CSVSTHGPSNTGELFF. CDR3 sequence (DNA): TGCAGCGTCTCTACTCACGGGCCATCGAACACCGGGGAGCTGTTTTTT. The chain couples TRBV29-1 to TRBJ2-2, with D unclear. The V end was cut by 6 bases, the J end by 0 bases, with 17 bases between. The CDR3 contains 16 residues. CDR1 is SQVTM and CDR2 is ANQGSEA in the germline V gene.

As to this clonotype: A much larger clone differs from this one at a single base, so this may be a read error. The rearrangement uses TRBV20-1 and TRBJ1-2, with TRBD1 matching 7 bases. The CDR3 sequence is 18 residues long. With 5 bases clipped from V and 2 bases from J, the junction kept 20 bases outside the gene matches. The germline V gene has CDR1 DFQATT and CDR2 SNEGSKA (reference sequence). The CDR3: CSAYNGQAPEVSNYGYTF. Here the CDR3 DNA reads TGCAGTGCTTACAACGGACAGGCTCCAGAAGTCTCCAACTATGGCTACACCTTC.

This clonotype came up many times. The chain is built from TRBV6-5 and TRBJ2-3, with TRBD1 matching over 7 bases. With V trimmed by 8 bases and J by 2 bases, 13 bases remained unmatched. In germline, CDR1 is MNHEY, CDR2 SVGAGI. This CDR3 is built from 16 residues. The CDR3 region has the DNA TGTGCCAGCGGACGACAGGGTAGTTCCTCCACAGATACGCAGTATTTT. Translated, it gives CASGRQGSSSTDTQYF.

This clonotype was counted a few times. J is TRBJ2-7 and V is TRBV7-2; D might be TRBD2 (6 bases). V lost 4 bases and J 7 bases, leaving 17 bases between the germline ends. The length of the CDR3 is 14 residues. CDR1 SGHTA and CDR2 FQGNSA come from the germline V gene. CDR3 sequence: CASSSTSGDREQYF. Written as DNA, the CDR3 is TGTGCCAGCAGCTCCACGTCGGGGGATCGAGAGCAGTACTTC.

This clonotype was counted ten times or more. This sequence joins TRBV5-6 and TRBJ2-5; TRBD1 is a possible D gene (6 bases). Per the germline V gene, CDR1 is SGHDT and CDR2 is YYEEEE. Trimming pared 0 bases from V and 6 bases from J, leaving 12 bases between. The CDR3 totals 14 residues. CDR3 sequence reads: CASSLGQGMKTQYF. CDR3 nucleotide sequence: TGTGCCAGCAGCTTGGGGCAGGGGATGAAGACCCAGTACTTC. The full variable domain, with the rest looked up from reference TRBV5-6 and TRBJ2-5, is DAGVTQSPTHLIKTRGQQVTLRCSPKSGHDTVSWYQQALGQGPQFIFQYYEEEERQRGNFPDRFSGHQFPNYSSELNVNALLLGDSALYLCASSLGQGMKTQYFGPGTRLLVL.

This clonotype was picked up many times. The rearrangement joins TRBV7-3 to TRBJ2-7; a weak D match, TRBD1 (6 bases). V was cut by 2 bases and J by 0 bases, with 11 bases left in between. Germline V CDR1 and CDR2: SGHTA, FQGTGA. The CDR3 is 15 residues long. CDR3 residues: CASSLDGTSSYEQYF. CDR3 DNA sequence: TGTGCCAGCAGCTTAGATGGGACATCCTCCTACGAGCAGTACTTC.

The chain couples TRBV20-1 to TRBJ1-2; unclear D gene. V was clipped by 0 bases and J by 0 bases, with 14 bases between them. Germline assignment: CDR1 DFQATT and CDR2 SNEGSKA (reference sequence). The CDR3 contains 16 residues. The CDR3 protein is CSARDGRSTANYGYTF. DNA of the CDR3: TGCAGTGCTAGAGACGGACGGTCTACAGCTAACTATGGCTACACCTTC.

A few counts support this clonotype. V gene TRBV20-1 combines with J gene TRBJ2-5; D is tentatively TRBD1 or TRBD2 (6 bases each). Germline V gives CDR1 DFQATT, CDR2 SNEGSKA (reference sequence). The CDR3 has 13 amino acids. The V end was cut by 5 bases, the J end by 4 bases, with 14 bases between. CDR3 loop: CSARSGAGETQYF. CDR3 in DNA: TGCAGTGCTCGGTCGGGGGCGGGAGAGACCCAGTACTTC.

This clonotype showed up just a few times. The chain is built from TRBV6-5 and TRBJ2-7; 7 bases fit TRBD2. The J segment lost 4 bases and the V segment lost 6 bases, leaving 3 bases of the junction unmatched. The germline CDR1 and CDR2 sequences are MNHEY and SVGAGI. The CDR3 has 12 amino acids. The CDR3 nucleotides read TGTGCCAGCAGAAGGACTAGTTACGAGCAGTACTTC. It yields the protein CASRRTSYEQYF.

In this sample, this clonotype turned up many times. The rearrangement joins TRBV2 to TRBJ2-7; D call uncertain. The CDR3 is made up of 15 amino acids. The germline V gene has CDR1 SNHLY and CDR2 FYNNEI. Trimming cost V 0 bases and J 3 bases, with 12 bases left between them. CDR3 sequence (DNA): TGTGCCAGCAGTGAAGCGGGTCGGGCCGGCTACGAGCAGTACTTC. It codes for CASSEAGRAGYEQYF.

This rearrangement joins TRBV21-1 to TRBJ2-5; no DNA check was done on the table's D call, TRBD1. TRBV21-1 is a known pseudogene. CDR3 size: 19 residues. CDR3 sequence reads: CASISPAANTRGARMAQYF. The CDR3 region has the DNA TGTGCCAGCATCTCGCCGGCCGCCAATACAAGGGGCGCTAGAATGGCCCAGTACTTC.

This clonotype was observed at least ten times. The chain employs TRBV3-1 and TRBJ1-1; a weak D match, TRBD1 (5 bases). There are 14 residues in the CDR3. The V gene lost 7 bases and the J gene lost 4 bases, with 16 bases spanning the gap. Germline lookup yields CDR1 LGHDT and CDR2 YNNKEL (reference sequence). The DNA of the CDR3 is TGTGCCAGCAAAGTCCCGGGGGTAGGCACTGAAGCTTTCTTT. As protein: CASKVPGVGTEAFF.

This sequence joins TRBV12-3 or TRBV12-4 and TRBJ1-4, with D tentatively TRBD1 (6 bases). Trimming stripped 6 bases from V and 0 bases from J, with 17 bases between. This CDR3 comprises 17 residues. Here the CDR3 reads CASRRGVQAATNEKLFF. As DNA, the CDR3 is TGTGCCAGCAGGAGGGGGGTTCAGGCTGCAACTAATGAAAAACTGTTTTTT.

This clonotype was seen ten or more times. J is TRBJ1-2 and V is TRBV18, with 8 bases that match TRBD1. Germline CDR1 and CDR2: KGHSH and LQKENI. This CDR3 is 17 amino acids long. The V and J ends lost 2 bases and 1 base, in that order; junction bases with no gene match: 9. DNA for the CDR3: TGTGCCAGCTCACCAATGAGGACAGGGACAAATAACTATGGCTACACCTTC. Its translation: CASSPMRTGTNNYGYTF.

Many counts were recorded for this clonotype. The chain uses TRBV11-2 and TRBJ2-2, with TRBD2 identical over 7 bases. In germline, CDR1 is SGHAT, CDR2 FQNNGV. The CDR3 spans 15 residues. The V segment lost 2 bases and the J segment 5 bases; nucleotides outside the gene matches: 5. The CDR3 spells CASSLWGGLTGELFF. The CDR3 DNA reads TGTGCCAGCAGCTTATGGGGGGGACTAACCGGGGAGCTGTTTTTT.

This clonotype has at least ten counts. The V call is TRBV5-6, the J call TRBJ1-1; TRBD1 aligns across 9 bases. Germline trimming cut 4 bases from V and 7 bases from J; bases unmatched to any gene: 5. The CDR3 is made up of 13 amino acids. Germline CDR1 SGHDT, CDR2 YYEEEE. The DNA for the CDR3 is TGTGCCAGCAGCATAGACAGGGGGGATGAAGCTTTCTTT. As protein: CASSIDRGDEAFF. The entire variable domain, with the rest obtained from reference TRBV5-6 and TRBJ1-1, is as follows: DAGVTQSPTHLIKTRGQQVTLRCSPKSGHDTVSWYQQALGQGPQFIFQYYEEEERQRGNFPDRFSGHQFPNYSSELNVNALLLGDSALYLCASSIDRGDEAFFGQGTRLTVV.

This clonotype was counted at least ten times. V gene TRBV12-3 or TRBV12-4 combines with J gene TRBJ1-2, with 9 bases identical to TRBD1. This CDR3 is built from 14 residues. V lost 4 bases and J lost 7; bases outside the gene matches: 7. The CDR3 sequence is CASSSWDREGGYTF. The DNA of the CDR3 is TGTGCCAGCAGTTCCTGGGACAGGGAGGGTGGCTACACCTTC.